What follows is one TCR beta chain and its context. Its specificity is unknown. The entry originates in a study of cytomegalovirus exposure and HLA in healthy donors. Study background: The roughly 130 validation repertoires used the same platform as the approximately 620 first-cohort repertoires (as reported by a later analysis). Study-wide results and caveats: The study listed 164 cytomegalovirus-associated TCR beta chains.

Separate from the approximately 670-subject first cohort, the approximately 120-subject validation cohort was the one that the donors belonged to. This CDR3 spans 13 amino acids. The germline V and J ends were trimmed by 6 bases and 4 bases, with 13 bases remaining between them. Looked up from germline, CDR1 is SQVTM and CDR2 is ANQGSEA. Sequenced by immunoSEQ multiplex PCR; TCRdb stores in-frame clones only, minus some. The sample lists about 120,000 clones, approximately 86% occurring once. The material sequenced was PBMCs. This rearrangement joins TRBV29-1 to TRBJ1-3, with no clear D. The sequence was obtained from a young man in good health and CMV-seropositive. The CDR3 coding sequence is TGCAGCGTCCACGTGGGCGCGGGAAACACCATATATTTT. Protein sequence: CSVHVGAGNTIYF.